This T cell receptor (beta chain) emerged from a study of blood T cell repertoires in COVID-19. Study-wide context: Specimens from acute and convalescent COVID-19 originated in the United States, Italy and Spain. PBMCs, B-cell-depleted T cells, or T cells were the source of the cDNA or gDNA that made up the material.

Participants were aged about 18 to 100 years, lived in around 22 US areas, and enrolled virtually. Cohorts were based on clinical histories the participants reported. This clone was recorded a few times. Some clones are missing from TCRdb's copy, which holds only in-frame ones; the method was immunoSEQ multiplex PCR. In the table there are some 200,000 clones, over 80% of which are singletons. This clonotype originated in a man younger than 35 with acute COVID-19. Sequencing was carried out using PBMCs or T cells enriched from blood (not recorded which).

The CDR3 DNA sequence: TGTGCCAGCAAAGCGGGAGAGGACACCGGGGAGCTGTTTTTT. This sequence encodes CASKAGEDTGELFF. The rearrangement uses TRBV6-4 and TRBJ2-2, with TRBD2 matching 8 bases. The J segment lost 3 bases and the V segment lost 7 bases, leaving 4 bases of the junction unmatched. Per germline, CDR1 MRHNA and CDR2 SNTAGT. CDR3 length: 14 amino acids.